Presented here are 21 T cell receptor beta chains from one specimen sequenced in a study of T cells in Graves' hyperthyroidism and ophthalmopathy. Amplified regions were TCR beta CDR3 sequences from RNA transcripts. Initially, a first-round RT-PCR of the TCR CDR3 employed the HTBI primer set. MiXCR, run by TCRdb on the multiplex PCR reads, gives a single entry per CDR3 protein. Here the sample spans 490,000 or so distinct CDR3 sequences, under 25% being singletons. The sequenced sample consisted of blood. Receptors were obtained from a woman aged 70-85 years with Graves' ophthalmopathy.

On this clonotype itself: One base away lies a much larger clone, so this may be a sequencing read error. This chain joins TRBV28 and TRBJ1-1; D is uncertain. Trimming took 3 bases from V and 3 from J, leaving 11 bases between them. Germline CDR1 and CDR2: MDHEN and SYDVKM. This CDR3 is 14 amino acids long. The CDR3 DNA follows: TGTGCCAGCAGTTTTAGGCAGGAGGACACTGAAGCTTTCTTT. It codes for CASSFRQEDTEAFF.

This clonotype was recorded a few times. The chain uses TRBV28 and TRBJ2-3; 7 nucleotides align to TRBD2. V shed 4 bases, J shed 2 bases, and the junction held 12 bases outside the gene matches. The germline gives CDR1 MDHEN, CDR2 SYDVKM. This CDR3 region has 17 residues. The CDR3 nucleotides are TGTGCCAGCAGTTCAGCGGGATCCTTATCGTACACAGATACGCAGTATTTT. Translation gives CASSSAGSLSYTDTQYF.

The gene calls are TRBV20-1 and TRBJ2-3; 11 nucleotides align to TRBD2. Germline V gene lookup returns CDR1 DFQATT and CDR2 SNEGSKA (reference sequence). V shed 1 base, J shed 2 bases, and the junction held 5 bases outside the gene matches. The CDR3 has 16 amino acids. CDR3 amino acids: CSARGLAGQITDTQYF. The CDR3 bases are TGCAGTGCTAGAGGACTAGCGGGACAAATCACAGATACGCAGTATTTT.

With regard to this clonotype: It may be a read error: a sequence one base away is much more abundant. V gene TRBV28 combines with J gene TRBJ1-1; the match to TRBD1 covers 7 bases. CDR1 is MDHEN, CDR2 SYDVKM, per germline. The CDR3 length is 15 residues. The CDR3 DNA reads TGTGCCGGCAGTCATCCCTCCACAGGGGCCGCTGAAGCTTTCTTT. Its protein product is CAGSHPSTGAAEAFF. Complete variable domain (other parts from reference TRBV28 and TRBJ1-1): DVKVTQSSRYLVKRTGEKVFLECVQDMDHENMFWYRQDPGLGLRLIYFSYDVKMKEKGDIPEGYSVSREKKERFSLILESASTNQTSMYLCAGSHPSTGAAEAFFGQGTRLTVV.

This chain joins TRBV5-1 and TRBJ1-1, with TRBD1 matching 7 bases. With 4 bases clipped from V and 0 bases from J, the junction kept 15 bases outside the gene matches. The CDR3 runs to 18 residues. Germline V gene data show CDR1 as SGHRS and CDR2 as YFSETQ. The CDR3 DNA reads as TGCGCCAGCAGCCGGGACAGAAGATCTCCCCTAATGAACACTGAAGCTTTCTTT. Translating it yields CASSRDRRSPLMNTEAFF. The variable domain in full, with the rest retrieved from reference TRBV5-1 and TRBJ1-1, is KAGVTQTPRYLIKTRGQQVTLSCSPISGHRSVSWYQQTPGQGLQFLFEYFSETQRNKGNFPGRFSGRQFSNSRSEMNVSTLELGDSALYLCASSRDRRSPLMNTEAFFGQGTRLTVV.

The V and J genes are TRBV20-1 and TRBJ2-7; 11 positions agree with TRBD1. Germline lookup yields CDR1 DFQATT and CDR2 SNEGSKA (reference sequence). The CDR3 spans 14 residues. J gave up 7 bases and V 6 bases, and 11 bases lay outside the gene matches. CDR3: CSAGSGTGGREQYF. Written as DNA, the CDR3 is TGCAGTGCGGGATCCGGGACAGGGGGTCGGGAGCAGTACTTC.

The rearrangement joins TRBV6-2 or TRBV6-3 to TRBJ1-5; no reliable D call. This CDR3 contains 13 residues. Trimming shortened V by 6 bases and J by 5 bases, and 11 bases separated the two germline ends. The germline CDR1 and CDR2 sequences are MNHEY and SVGEGT. The CDR3 DNA follows: TGTGCCAGCAGGGCCCGAGAGTATCAGCCCCAGCATTTT. It specifies CASRAREYQPQHF.

The CDR3 here is CASSPTGLAKNIQYF. CDR3 bases: TGTGCCAGCAGCCCCACGGGACTAGCCAAAAACATTCAGTACTTC. This chain uses TRBV3-1 with TRBJ2-4; perhaps TRBD2 as D (6 bases). Trimming shortened V by 4 bases and J by 0 bases, and 10 bases separated the two germline ends. CDR1 and CDR2 from the germline V gene are LGHDT and YNNKEL (reference sequence). The CDR3 has 15 residues.

Many counts were recorded for this clonotype. The rearrangement links TRBV3-1 to TRBJ2-7; D gene unclear. The CDR3 extends over 12 amino acids. V was shortened by 6 bases and J by 3 bases, with 9 bases between the two germline ends. Germline V CDR1 and CDR2: LGHDT, YNNKEL (reference sequence). CDR3 loop: CASRDGRYEQYF. The CDR3 nucleotides read TGTGCCAGCAGGGACGGCCGCTACGAGCAGTACTTC.

This clonotype was counted at least ten times. CDR3: CASSSISYNSPLHF. The CDR3 region has the DNA TGTGCCAGCAGTTCCATCTCCTATAATTCACCCCTCCACTTT. V and J are TRBV12-3 or TRBV12-4 and TRBJ1-6; D gene unclear. The CDR3 is 14 residues long. V lost 4 bases and J 0 bases, leaving 4 bases between the germline ends.

In this sample, this clonotype turned up a few times. The V call is TRBV7-2, the J call TRBJ1-1; a possible D gene is TRBD1 (5 bases). V was pared by 1 base and J by 1 base, with 10 bases between. The CDR3 has 15 residues. Germline-derived CDR1 and CDR2 are SGHTA and FQGNSA. CDR3 coding DNA: TGTGCCAGCAGCTTAGGAGGACACACGAACACTGAAGCTTTCTTT. It is translated as CASSLGGHTNTEAFF. Supplemented by reference TRBV7-2 and TRBJ1-1, the full variable domain reads GAGVSQSPSNKVTEKGKDVELRCDPISGHTALYWYRQSLGQGLEFLIYFQGNSAPDKSGLPSDRFSAERTGGSVSTLTIQRTQQEDSAVYLCASSLGGHTNTEAFFGQGTRLTVV.

The V and J genes are TRBV5-1 and TRBJ2-3; tentative D call: TRBD2 (6 bases). The V end was cut by 0 bases, the J end by 0 bases, with 17 bases between. The CDR3 loop spans 18 amino acids. Germline loops: CDR1 SGHRS, CDR2 YFSETQ. The CDR3 bases are TGCGCCAGCAGCTTGGGGGCTAGCGTCCGTGCTAGCACAGATACGCAGTATTTT. This sequence encodes CASSLGASVRASTDTQYF.

V is TRBV6-2 or TRBV6-3 and J is TRBJ2-1; D is possibly TRBD2 (5 bases). There are 13 residues in the CDR3. Trimming took 1 base from V and 7 from J, leaving 8 bases between them. The V gene's germline CDR1 is MNHEY and CDR2 SVGEGT. CDR3 sequence: CASSYWTGNEQFF. CDR3 bases: TGTGCCAGCAGTTACTGGACTGGGAATGAGCAGTTCTTC.

Of note for this clonotype: A much larger clone differs from this one at a single base, so this may be a read error. The V gene is TRBV5-6, the J gene TRBJ2-1; D could derive from TRBD1 or TRBD2 (5 bases each). The CDR3 runs 15 residues. Germline lookup yields CDR1 SGHDT and CDR2 YYEEEE. The V gene lost 0 bases and the J gene lost 0 bases, with 7 bases spanning the gap. In DNA form, the CDR3 reads TGTGCCAGCAGCTTGGGGGGGAACTCCTACAATGAGCAGTTCTTC. This encodes CASSLGGNSYNEQFF.

The CDR3 nucleotides are TGTGCCAGCAGCTTGGACAGGGGTAGCTACACCTTC. Amino acid sequence: CASSLDRGSYTF. This rearrangement joins TRBV7-2 to TRBJ1-2, with TRBD1 identical over 9 bases. The trim removed 3 bases at V and 9 bases at J, leaving 2 bases unmatched. The CDR3 extends over 12 amino acids. Per germline, CDR1 SGHTA and CDR2 FQGNSA. The variable domain in full, completed from reference TRBV7-2 and TRBJ1-2, reads GAGVSQSPSNKVTEKGKDVELRCDPISGHTALYWYRQSLGQGLEFLIYFQGNSAPDKSGLPSDRFSAERTGGSVSTLTIQRTQQEDSAVYLCASSLDRGSYTFGSGTRLTVV.

V gene TRBV7-8 combines with J gene TRBJ1-4; possible D gene TRBD1, 6 bases. From germline, CDR1 is SGHVS and CDR2 FQNEAQ. With 5 bases removed from V and 4 bases from J, the gap between germline ends came to 11 bases. The CDR3 extends over 14 amino acids. The CDR3 spells CASSLRGFNEKLFF. The CDR3, as DNA: TGTGCCAGCAGCCTAAGGGGGTTTAATGAAAAACTGTTTTTT.

This clonotype was seen repeatedly, ten times or more. J is TRBJ1-1 and V is TRBV2; D ambiguous. V was cut by 4 bases and J by 0 bases, with 9 bases left in between. This CDR3 is 14 amino acids long. Germline CDR1 and CDR2: SNHLY and FYNNEI. The CDR3 DNA reads as TGTGCCAGCAGTGGCACCACTATGAACACTGAAGCTTTCTTT. Its translation is CASSGTTMNTEAFF. The full variable domain, in which reference TRBV2 and TRBJ1-1 provide the parts outside the CDR3, is EPEVTQTPSHQVTQMGQEVILRCVPISNHLYFYWYRQILGQKVEFLVSFYNNEISEKSEIFDDQFSVERPDGSNFTLKIRSTKLEDSAMYFCASSGTTMNTEAFFGQGTRLTVV.

The chain employs TRBV12-3 or TRBV12-4 and TRBJ2-1; 12 positions agree with TRBD1. The CDR3 contains 15 residues. Unmatched junction bases numbered 9, after V lost 7 bases and J lost 8 bases. CDR3 protein: CASIGRDRGPHEQFF. CDR3 DNA: TGTGCCAGCATTGGTAGGGACAGGGGGCCACATGAGCAGTTCTTC.

The chain links TRBV5-5 to TRBJ2-3; the match to TRBD2 covers 8 bases. Germline lookup yields CDR1 SGHKS and CDR2 YYEKEE (reference sequence). Trimming took 6 bases from V and 0 from J; bases not matched to a gene: 3. The CDR3 is 14 residues long. The CDR3, as DNA: TGTGCCAGCAACGTAGCGGGGAGCACAGATACGCAGTATTTT. Translating gives CASNVAGSTDTQYF.

This clonotype was counted between two and nine times. V is TRBV9 and J is TRBJ2-7, with 10 positions matching TRBD2. Per the germline V gene, CDR1 is SGDLS and CDR2 is YYNGEE. The CDR3 extends over 17 amino acids. The V and J ends lost 0 bases and 6 bases, in that order; junction bases with no gene match: 12. The CDR3 region is CASSVAPSGSHPSEQYF. The CDR3 DNA reads as TGTGCCAGCAGCGTAGCCCCTAGCGGGAGCCACCCCTCCGAGCAGTACTTC.

This rearrangement joins TRBV9 to TRBJ2-2; possibly TRBD1 for D (6 bases). CDR1 SGDLS and CDR2 YYNGEE come from the germline V gene. V was shortened by 3 bases and J by 5 bases, with 8 bases between the two germline ends. The CDR3 contains 13 residues. CDR3 bases: TGTGCCAGCAGCGACACAGGGACCGGGGAGCTGTTTTTT. As protein: CASSDTGTGELFF.